One TCR beta chain is described in this entry. Its matching antigen is unknown. The data derive from a study of cytomegalovirus exposure and HLA in healthy donors. Study outcomes and limitations: Reports showed the classifier diagnosing cytomegalovirus status with high specificity and sensitivity.

Trimming removed 5 bases from V and 0 bases from J, with 13 bases in between. The CDR3 is 15 residues long. From germline, CDR1 is SEHNR and CDR2 FQNEAQ (reference sequence). With 60 Vbeta and 13 Jbeta primers, the PCR was carried out. The protocol was immunoSEQ multiplex PCR, while the TCRdb copy is restricted to in-frame clones and leaves out a portion. There are fewer than 90,000 clones in the sample; over 75% occur only once, and approximately 6% lies in the top ten. The chain couples TRBV7-9 to TRBJ2-5; D is possibly TRBD2 (6 bases). The sequencing input was PBMCs. The sequence was collected from a female donor in good health and CMV-seronegative. CDR3 sequence (DNA): TGTGCCAGCAGCCTCTCTCGGGAGTACCAAGAGACCCAGTACTTC. Translation: CASSLSREYQETQYF.